The sequence of this T cell receptor beta chain was determined in a study of lymphopenia after photon versus proton radiotherapy (dated by TCRdb to about 2019). Background for the entire study: Photon and proton radiation therapy were compared by the study for their immunological effects in patients with gastrointestinal tumors who developed high-grade lymphopenia. The study aimed to characterize how the two radiation modalities differ in their impact on the immune system. A cohort of roughly 18 patients with gastrointestinal tumors who received either photon or proton therapy and subsequently developed lymphopenia was included. Summary of the overall study and its limitations: Proton-treated patients stayed relatively stable during treatment, while photon-treated patients lost naive T cells and TCR diversity and gained effector/memory populations. Among patients across the cohort who died, overall survival time showed an inverse correlation with a larger post-nadir drop in TCR diversity. The survival association was examined only in patients who died, and the authors described better survival with proton therapy as a possibility, not as a demonstrated result. After the lymphocyte count nadir, photon-treated repertoires showed oligoclonal expansion, especially of CD8+ Temra cells, which drove the drop in diversity.

Library preparation employed the immunoSEQ multiplex PCR assay. Alongside multiparametric flow cytometry, deep sequencing of rearranged TCR beta loci was used to profile the T cell repertoires. This immuneACCESS table, as held by TCRdb, lists in-frame sequences with V and J called but not all clones. Of the missing ones, under half trace to an unresolved V gene in checked studies; the others have no known cause. This sample holds 20,000 to 30,000 clones; roughly 85% were observed only once. The ten biggest clones cover 21% of the sample. Germline trimming amounts to 6 bases on V and 7 bases on J, with 3 as the count of junction bases outside the gene matches. The CDR3 contains 12 residues, cysteine and phenylalanine counted. CDR3 DNA only is kept here, 36 bases in frame from base 1. CDR1 is given as ENHRY and CDR2 as SYGVKD, both from the germline V gene. This clone occurred a few times. The antigen this receptor binds is unknown. The input lacks base qualities; no much larger clone sits a single base away.

The source is a woman in her seventies with pancreatic cancer. The material sequenced was peripheral blood, taken from a patient treated with proton-based radiotherapy. This receptor chain uses TRBV10-3 and TRBJ1-5, and 7 bases in between align with TRBD1. The CDR3 is CAISEQGQPQHF. The DNA sequence is as follows: TGTGCCATCAGCGAACAGGGGCAGCCCCAGCATTTT.